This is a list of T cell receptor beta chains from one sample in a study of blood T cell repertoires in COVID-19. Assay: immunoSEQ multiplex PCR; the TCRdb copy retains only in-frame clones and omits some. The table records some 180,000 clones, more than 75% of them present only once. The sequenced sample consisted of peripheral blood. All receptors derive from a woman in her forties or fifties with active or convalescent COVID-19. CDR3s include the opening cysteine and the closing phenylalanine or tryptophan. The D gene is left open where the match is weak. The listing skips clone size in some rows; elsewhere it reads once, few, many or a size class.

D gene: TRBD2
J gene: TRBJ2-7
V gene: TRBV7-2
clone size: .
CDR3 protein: CASSLQVAAGEVQYF
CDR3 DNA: TGTGCCAGCAGCTTGCAGGTCGCGGCGGGAGAGGTGCAGTACTTC

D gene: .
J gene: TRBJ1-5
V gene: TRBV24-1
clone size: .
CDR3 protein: CATSDTGIGNQPQHF
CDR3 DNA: TGTGCCACCAGTGACACAGGGATCGGCAATCAGCCCCAGCATTTT

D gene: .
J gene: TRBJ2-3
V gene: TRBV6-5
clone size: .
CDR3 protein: CASRIKGESTDTQYF
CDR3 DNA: TGTGCCAGCAGGATTAAGGGGGAAAGCACAGATACGCAGTATTTT

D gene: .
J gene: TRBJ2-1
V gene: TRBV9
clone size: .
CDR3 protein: CASSAGTNPYNEQFF
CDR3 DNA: TGTGCCAGCAGCGCGGGAACTAATCCCTACAATGAGCAGTTCTTC

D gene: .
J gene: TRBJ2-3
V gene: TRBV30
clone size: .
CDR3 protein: CAWSAGQSTDTQYF
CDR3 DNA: TGTGCCTGGAGTGCCGGACAGAGCACAGATACGCAGTATTTT

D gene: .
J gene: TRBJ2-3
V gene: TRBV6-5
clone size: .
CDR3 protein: CASRQTGTSTDTQYF
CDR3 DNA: TGTGCCAGCAGGCAGACAGGGACTAGCACAGATACGCAGTATTTT

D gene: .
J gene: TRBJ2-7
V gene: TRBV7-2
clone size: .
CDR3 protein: CASSLQQAYEQYF
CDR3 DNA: TGTGCCAGCAGCTTGCAGCAGGCCTACGAGCAGTACTTC

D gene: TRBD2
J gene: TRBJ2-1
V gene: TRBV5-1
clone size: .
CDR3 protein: CASSGTSGSHNEQFF
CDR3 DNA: TGCGCCAGCAGCGGGACTAGCGGGAGCCACAATGAGCAGTTCTTC

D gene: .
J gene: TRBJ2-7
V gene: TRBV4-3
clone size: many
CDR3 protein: CASSRAPGDSYEQYF
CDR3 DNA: TGCGCCAGCAGCCGGGCCCCTGGCGACTCCTACGAGCAGTACTTC

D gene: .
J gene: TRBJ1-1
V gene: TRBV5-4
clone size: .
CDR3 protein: CASSSTRVGDTEAFF
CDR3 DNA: TGTGCCAGCAGCTCAACGAGAGTCGGGGACACTGAAGCTTTCTTT

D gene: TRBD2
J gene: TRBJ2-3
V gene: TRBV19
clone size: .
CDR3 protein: CASSMIRPGGFSTDTQYF
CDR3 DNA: TGTGCCAGTAGTATGATTCGCCCGGGGGGGTTTAGCACAGATACGCAGTATTTT

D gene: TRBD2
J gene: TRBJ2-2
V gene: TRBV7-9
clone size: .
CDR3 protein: CASSLSGGNTGELFF
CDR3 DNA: TGTGCCAGCAGCTTATCGGGAGGAAACACCGGGGAGCTGTTTTTT

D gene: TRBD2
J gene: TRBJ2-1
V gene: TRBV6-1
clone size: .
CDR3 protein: CASSENPTTGLAPHNEQFF
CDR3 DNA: TGTGCCAGCAGTGAAAACCCAACTACCGGACTAGCGCCCCACAATGAGCAGTTCTTC

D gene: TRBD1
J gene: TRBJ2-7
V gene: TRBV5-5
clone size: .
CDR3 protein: CASSLRQGALDEQYF
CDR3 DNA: TGTGCCAGCAGCTTAAGACAGGGGGCATTAGACGAGCAGTACTTC

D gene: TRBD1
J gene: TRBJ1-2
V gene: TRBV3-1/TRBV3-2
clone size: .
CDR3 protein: CASSHMDRFNYGYTF
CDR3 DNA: TGTGCCAGCAGCCATATGGACAGGTTTAACTATGGCTACACCTTC